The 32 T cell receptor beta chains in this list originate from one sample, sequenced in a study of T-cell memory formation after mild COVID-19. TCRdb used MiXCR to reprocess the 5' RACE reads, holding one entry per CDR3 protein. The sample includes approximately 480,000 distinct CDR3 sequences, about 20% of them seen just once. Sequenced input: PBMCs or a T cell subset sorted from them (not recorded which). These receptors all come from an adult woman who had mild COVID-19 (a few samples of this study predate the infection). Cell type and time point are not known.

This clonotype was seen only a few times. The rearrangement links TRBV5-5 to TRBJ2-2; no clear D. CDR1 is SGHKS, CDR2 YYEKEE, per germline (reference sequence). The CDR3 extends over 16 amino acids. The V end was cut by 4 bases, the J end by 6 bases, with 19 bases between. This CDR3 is CASSPWTVVRAGELFF. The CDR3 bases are TGTGCCAGCAGCCCTTGGACCGTTGTCCGGGCCGGGGAGCTGTTTTTT.

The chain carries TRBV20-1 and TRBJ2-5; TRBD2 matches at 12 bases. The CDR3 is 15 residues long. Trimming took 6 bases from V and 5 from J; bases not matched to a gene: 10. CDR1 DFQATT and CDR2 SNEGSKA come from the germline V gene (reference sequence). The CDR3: CSATSSGRAWETQYF. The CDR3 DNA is TGCAGTGCCACCTCTAGCGGGAGGGCCTGGGAGACCCAGTACTTC.

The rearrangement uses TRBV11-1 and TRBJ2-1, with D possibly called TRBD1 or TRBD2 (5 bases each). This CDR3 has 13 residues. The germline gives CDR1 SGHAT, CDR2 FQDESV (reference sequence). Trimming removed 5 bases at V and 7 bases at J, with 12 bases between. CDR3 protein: CASSPRGENEQFF. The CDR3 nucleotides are TGTGCCAGCAGCCCCCGGGGCGAAAATGAGCAGTTCTTC. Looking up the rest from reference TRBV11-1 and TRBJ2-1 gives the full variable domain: EAEVAQSPRYKITEKSQAVAFWCDPISGHATLYWYRQILGQGPELLVQFQDESVVDDSQLPKDRFSAERLKGVDSTLKIQPAELGDSAMYLCASSPRGENEQFFGPGTRLTVL.

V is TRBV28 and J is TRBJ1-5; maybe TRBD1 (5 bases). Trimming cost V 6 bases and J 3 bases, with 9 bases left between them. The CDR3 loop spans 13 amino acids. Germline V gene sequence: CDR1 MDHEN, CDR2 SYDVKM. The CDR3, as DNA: TGTGCCAGCAGCCGGGACTTCAATCAGCCCCAGCATTTT. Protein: CASSRDFNQPQHF.

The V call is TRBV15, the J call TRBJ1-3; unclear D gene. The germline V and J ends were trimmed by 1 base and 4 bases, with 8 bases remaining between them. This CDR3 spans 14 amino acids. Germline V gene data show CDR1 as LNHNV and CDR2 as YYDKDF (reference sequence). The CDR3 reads CATSRGDRGNTIYF. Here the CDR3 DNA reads TGTGCCACCAGCAGAGGGGATCGAGGAAACACCATATATTTT. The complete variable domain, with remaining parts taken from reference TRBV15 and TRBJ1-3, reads DAMVIQNPRYQVTQFGKPVTLSCSQTLNHNVMYWYQQKSSQAPKLLFHYYDKDFNNEADTPDNFQSRRPNTSFCFLDIRSPGLGDTAMYLCATSRGDRGNTIYFGEGSWLTVV.

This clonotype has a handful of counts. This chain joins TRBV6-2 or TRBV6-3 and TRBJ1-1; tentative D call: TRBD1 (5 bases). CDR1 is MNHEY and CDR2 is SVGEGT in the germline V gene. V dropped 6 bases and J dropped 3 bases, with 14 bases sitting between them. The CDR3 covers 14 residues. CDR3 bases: TGTGCCAGCAGATCCAATGCAGGGTACACTGAAGCTTTCTTT. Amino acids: CASRSNAGYTEAFF.

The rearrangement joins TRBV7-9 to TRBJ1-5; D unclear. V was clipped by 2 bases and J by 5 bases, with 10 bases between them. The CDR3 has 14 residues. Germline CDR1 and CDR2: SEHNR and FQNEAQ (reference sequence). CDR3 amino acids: CASSLLSADQPQHF. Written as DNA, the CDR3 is TGTGCCAGCAGCTTATTATCGGCAGATCAGCCCCAGCATTTT.

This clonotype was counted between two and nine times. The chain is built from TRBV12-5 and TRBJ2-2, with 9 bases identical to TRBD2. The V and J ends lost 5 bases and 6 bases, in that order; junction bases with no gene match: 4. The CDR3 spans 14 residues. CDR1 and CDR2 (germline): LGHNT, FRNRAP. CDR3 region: CASGAGGGSGELFF. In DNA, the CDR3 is TGTGCTAGTGGTGCGGGAGGGGGTTCCGGGGAGCTGTTTTTT.

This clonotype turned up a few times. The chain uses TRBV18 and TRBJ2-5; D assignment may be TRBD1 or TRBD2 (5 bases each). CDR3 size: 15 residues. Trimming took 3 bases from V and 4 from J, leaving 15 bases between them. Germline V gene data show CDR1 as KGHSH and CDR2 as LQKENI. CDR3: CASSPRPGGGETQYF. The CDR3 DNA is TGTGCCAGCTCACCCCGACCGGGTGGGGGAGAGACCCAGTACTTC.

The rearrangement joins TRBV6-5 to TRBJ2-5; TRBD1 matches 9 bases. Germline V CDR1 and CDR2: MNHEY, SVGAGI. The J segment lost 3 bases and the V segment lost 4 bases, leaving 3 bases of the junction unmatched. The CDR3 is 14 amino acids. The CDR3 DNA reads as TGTGCCAGCAGTTCAACAGGGGGCGAAGAGACCCAGTACTTC. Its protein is CASSSTGGEETQYF.

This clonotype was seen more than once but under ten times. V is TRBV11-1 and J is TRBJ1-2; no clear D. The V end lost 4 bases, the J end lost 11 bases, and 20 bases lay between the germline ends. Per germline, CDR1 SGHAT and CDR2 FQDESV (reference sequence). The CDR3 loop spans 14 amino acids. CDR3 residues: CASSSQTGKNPYTF. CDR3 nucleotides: TGTGCCAGCAGCTCTCAAACGGGAAAAAACCCTTACACCTTC.

Here the CDR3 DNA reads TGTGCCAGCAGCTTACGGGGCGGGGTGAGCTCCTACGAGCAGTACTTC. Translated: CASSLRGGVSSYEQYF. V gene TRBV11-3 combines with J gene TRBJ2-7; D is possibly TRBD2 (6 bases). The CDR3 covers 16 residues. The V end lost 2 bases, the J end lost 0 bases, and 14 bases lay between the germline ends. Germline values: CDR1 SGHNT, CDR2 YENEEA.

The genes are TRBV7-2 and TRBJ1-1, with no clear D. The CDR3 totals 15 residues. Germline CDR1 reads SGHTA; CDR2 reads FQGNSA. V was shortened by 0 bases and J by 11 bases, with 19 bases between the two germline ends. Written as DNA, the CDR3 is TGTGCCAGCAGCTTAGCGCTAGGAGGGTTCGGCTCGGCTTTCTTT. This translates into CASSLALGGFGSAFF.

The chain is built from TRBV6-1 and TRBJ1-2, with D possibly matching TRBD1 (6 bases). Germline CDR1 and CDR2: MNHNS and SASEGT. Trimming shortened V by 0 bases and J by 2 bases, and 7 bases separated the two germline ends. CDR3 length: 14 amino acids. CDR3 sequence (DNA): TGTGCCAGCAGTGAAGCCGGGACAAACTATGGCTACACCTTC. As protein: CASSEAGTNYGYTF.

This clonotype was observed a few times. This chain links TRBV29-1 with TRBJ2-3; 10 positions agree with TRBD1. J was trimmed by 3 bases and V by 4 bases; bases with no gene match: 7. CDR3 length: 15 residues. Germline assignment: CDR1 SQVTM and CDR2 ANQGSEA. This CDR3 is CSVGPGQGRTDTQYF. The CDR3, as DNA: TGCAGCGTTGGGCCGGGACAGGGGCGGACAGATACGCAGTATTTT.

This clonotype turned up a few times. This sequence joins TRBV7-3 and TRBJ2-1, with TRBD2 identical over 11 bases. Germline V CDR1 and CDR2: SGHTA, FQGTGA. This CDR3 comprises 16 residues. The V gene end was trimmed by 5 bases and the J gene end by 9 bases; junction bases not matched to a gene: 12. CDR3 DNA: TGTGCCAGCAGCCTCCCGGCTAGCGGGGGGCTCGGTGAGCAGTTCTTC. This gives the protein CASSLPASGGLGEQFF.

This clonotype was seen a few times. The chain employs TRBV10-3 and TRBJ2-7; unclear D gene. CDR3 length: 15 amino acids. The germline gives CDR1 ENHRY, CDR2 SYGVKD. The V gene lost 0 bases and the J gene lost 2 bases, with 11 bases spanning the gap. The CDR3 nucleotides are TGTGCCATCAGTGAGTCTCTAAGAAGGCCCTACGAGCAGTACTTC. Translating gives CAISESLRRPYEQYF.

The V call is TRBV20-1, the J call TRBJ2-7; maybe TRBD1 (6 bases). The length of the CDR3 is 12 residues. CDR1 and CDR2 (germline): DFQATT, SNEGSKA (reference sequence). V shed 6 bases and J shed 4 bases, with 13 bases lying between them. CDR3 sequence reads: CSAAGAGYEQYF. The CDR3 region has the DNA TGCAGTGCCGCAGGGGCTGGGTACGAGCAGTACTTC.

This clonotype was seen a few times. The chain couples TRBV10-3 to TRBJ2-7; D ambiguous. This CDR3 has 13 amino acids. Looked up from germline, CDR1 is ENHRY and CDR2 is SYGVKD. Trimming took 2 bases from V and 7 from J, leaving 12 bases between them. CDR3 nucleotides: TGTGCCATCAGTGAGGCAGGTTTGGTGGAGCAGTACTTC. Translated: CAISEAGLVEQYF.

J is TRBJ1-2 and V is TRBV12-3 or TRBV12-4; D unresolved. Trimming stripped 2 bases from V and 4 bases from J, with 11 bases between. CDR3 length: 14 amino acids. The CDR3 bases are TGTGCCAGCAGTTTAAACACCATCCCCTATGGCTACACCTTC. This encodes CASSLNTIPYGYTF.

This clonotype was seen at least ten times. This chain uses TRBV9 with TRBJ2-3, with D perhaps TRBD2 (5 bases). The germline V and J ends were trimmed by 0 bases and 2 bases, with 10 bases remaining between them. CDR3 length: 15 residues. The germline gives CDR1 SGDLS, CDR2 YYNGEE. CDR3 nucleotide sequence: TGTGCCAGCAGCGTAGATGAGGGAGACACAGATACGCAGTATTTT. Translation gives CASSVDEGDTDTQYF. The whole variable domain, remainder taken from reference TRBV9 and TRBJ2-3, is DSGVTQTPKHLITATGQRVTLRCSPRSGDLSVYWYQQSLDQGLQFLIQYYNGEERAKGNILERFSAQQFPDLHSELNLSSLELGDSALYFCASSVDEGDTDTQYFGPGTRLTVL.

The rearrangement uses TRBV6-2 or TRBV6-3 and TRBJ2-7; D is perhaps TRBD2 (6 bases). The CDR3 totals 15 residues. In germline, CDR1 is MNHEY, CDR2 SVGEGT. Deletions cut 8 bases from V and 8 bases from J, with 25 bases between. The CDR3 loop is CASSSRDGGMWQQYF. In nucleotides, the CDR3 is TGTGCCAGCTCGAGTCGAGATGGCGGGATGTGGCAGCAGTACTTC.

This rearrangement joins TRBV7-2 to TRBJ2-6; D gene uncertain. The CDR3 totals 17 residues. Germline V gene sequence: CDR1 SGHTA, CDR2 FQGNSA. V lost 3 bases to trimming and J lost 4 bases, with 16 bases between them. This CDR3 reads CASSFMVEAYGANVLTF. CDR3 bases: TGTGCCAGCAGCTTTATGGTGGAAGCGTACGGGGCCAACGTCCTGACTTTC. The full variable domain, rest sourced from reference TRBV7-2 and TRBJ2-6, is GAGVSQSPSNKVTEKGKDVELRCDPISGHTALYWYRQSLGQGLEFLIYFQGNSAPDKSGLPSDRFSAERTGGSVSTLTIQRTQQEDSAVYLCASSFMVEAYGANVLTFGAGSRLTVL.

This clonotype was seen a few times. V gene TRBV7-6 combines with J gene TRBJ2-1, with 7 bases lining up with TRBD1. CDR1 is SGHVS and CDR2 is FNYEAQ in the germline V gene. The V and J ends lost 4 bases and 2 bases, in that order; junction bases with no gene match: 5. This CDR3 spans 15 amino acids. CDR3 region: CASSSTGVPYNEQFF. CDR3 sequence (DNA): TGTGCCAGCAGCTCCACAGGGGTCCCCTACAATGAGCAGTTCTTC.

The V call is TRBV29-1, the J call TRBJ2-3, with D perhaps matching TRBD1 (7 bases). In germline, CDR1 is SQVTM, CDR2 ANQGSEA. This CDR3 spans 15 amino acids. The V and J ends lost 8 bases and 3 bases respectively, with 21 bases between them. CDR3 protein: CSTWYGRGRTDTQYF. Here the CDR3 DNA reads TGCAGCACTTGGTATGGCAGGGGGAGGACAGATACGCAGTATTTT.

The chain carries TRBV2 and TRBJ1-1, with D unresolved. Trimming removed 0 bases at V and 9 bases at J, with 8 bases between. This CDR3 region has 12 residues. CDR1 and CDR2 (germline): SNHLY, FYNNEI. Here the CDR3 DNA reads TGTGCCAGCAGTGAAGCGCGGGATAAAGCTTTCTTT. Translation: CASSEARDKAFF.

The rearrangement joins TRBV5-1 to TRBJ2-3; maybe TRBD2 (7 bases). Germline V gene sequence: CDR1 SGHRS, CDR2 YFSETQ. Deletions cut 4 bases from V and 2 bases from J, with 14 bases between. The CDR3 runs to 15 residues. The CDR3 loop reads CASSLIGGVTDTQYF. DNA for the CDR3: TGCGCCAGCAGCCTGATAGGGGGGGTCACAGATACGCAGTATTTT.

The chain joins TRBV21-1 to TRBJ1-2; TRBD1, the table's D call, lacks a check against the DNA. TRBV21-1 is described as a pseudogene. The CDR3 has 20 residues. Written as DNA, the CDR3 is TGTGCCAGCAGCAAATCGGCTCTCGCCCGGGACACAGAGCAAAACTATGGCTACACCTTC. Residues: CASSKSALARDTEQNYGYTF.

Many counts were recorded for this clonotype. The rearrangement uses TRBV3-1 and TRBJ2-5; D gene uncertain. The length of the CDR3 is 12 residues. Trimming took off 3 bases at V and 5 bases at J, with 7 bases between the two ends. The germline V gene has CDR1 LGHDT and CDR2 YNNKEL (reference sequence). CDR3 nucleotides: TGTGCCAGCAGCCAGAGAGCGGAGACCCAGTACTTC. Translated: CASSQRAETQYF.

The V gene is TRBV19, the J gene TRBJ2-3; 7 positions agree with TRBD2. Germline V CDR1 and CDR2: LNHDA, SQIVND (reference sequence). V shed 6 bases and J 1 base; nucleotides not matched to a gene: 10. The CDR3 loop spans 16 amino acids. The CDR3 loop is CASSPTWGGRTDTQYF. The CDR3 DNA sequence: TGTGCCAGTAGCCCAACCTGGGGAGGGCGCACAGATACGCAGTATTTT.

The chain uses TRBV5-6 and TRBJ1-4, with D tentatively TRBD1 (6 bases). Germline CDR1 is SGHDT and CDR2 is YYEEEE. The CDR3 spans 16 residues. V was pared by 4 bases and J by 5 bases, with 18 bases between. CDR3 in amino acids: CASSPLGRGRNEKLFF. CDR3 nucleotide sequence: TGTGCCAGCAGCCCCCTCGGCAGGGGCAGAAATGAAAAACTGTTTTTT. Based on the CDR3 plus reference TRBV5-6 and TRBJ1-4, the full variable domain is DAGVTQSPTHLIKTRGQQVTLRCSPKSGHDTVSWYQQALGQGPQFIFQYYEEEERQRGNFPDRFSGHQFPNYSSELNVNALLLGDSALYLCASSPLGRGRNEKLFFGSGTQLSVL.

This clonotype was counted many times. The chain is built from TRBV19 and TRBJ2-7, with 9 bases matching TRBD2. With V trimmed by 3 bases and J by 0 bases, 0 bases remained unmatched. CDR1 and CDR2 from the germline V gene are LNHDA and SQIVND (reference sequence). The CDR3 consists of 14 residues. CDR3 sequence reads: CASSISGSSYEQYF. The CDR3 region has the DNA TGTGCCAGTAGTATTAGCGGGAGCTCCTACGAGCAGTACTTC.